These 13 T cell receptor beta chains came from one sample sequenced in a study of OX40 agonist ivuxolimab in advanced cancers. This table comes from immunoSEQ multiplex PCR, and its TCRdb copy is limited to in-frame clones, with some not included. The table lists around 64,000 clones, approximately 90% of them singletons, with less than 10% in the top ten. Sample: CD4+ or CD8+ T cells sorted from blood, taken in a trial of the OX40 agonist ivuxolimab. The receptor source for this set is an adult with an advanced solid tumor such as melanoma, head and neck, liver or kidney cancer.

This clone was counted a few times. The sample has other DNA sequences that encode this CDR3 too. The chain couples TRBV9 to TRBJ1-1, with D tentatively TRBD1 (5 bases). There are 13 residues in the CDR3. Germline CDR1 and CDR2: SGDLS and YYNGEE. V lost 2 bases and J lost 1, with 6 bases in between. CDR3: CASSVDRNTEAFF. The CDR3 coding sequence is TGTGCCAGCAGCGTTGACAGGAACACTGAAGCTTTCTTT.

This clone was found once. V and J are TRBV18 and TRBJ2-2; D is uncertain. Per the germline V gene, CDR1 is KGHSH and CDR2 is LQKENI. V was shortened by 2 bases and J by 1 base, with 29 bases between the two germline ends. The CDR3 contains 22 residues. For the CDR3, the DNA is TGTGCCAGCTCACCATATTCGAACGTGCGAGCCAGCTACCCGGAGAACACCGGGGAGCTGTTTTTT. Translation gives CASSPYSNVRASYPENTGELFF.

This sequence joins TRBV5-1 and TRBJ1-5, with 8 bases aligning to TRBD1. The CDR3 extends over 14 amino acids. The ends lost 0 bases at V and 7 bases at J; junction bases unmatched: 3. Germline CDR1 and CDR2: SGHRS and YFSETQ. This CDR3 is CASSLGTGTQPQHF. In nucleotides, the CDR3 is TGCGCCAGCAGCTTGGGGACAGGGACACAGCCCCAGCATTTT.

The J gene is TRBJ1-2, the V gene TRBV6-1; D not certain. This CDR3 has 15 amino acids. V was pared by 2 bases and J by 4 bases, with 14 bases between. Germline V CDR1 and CDR2: MNHNS, SASEGT. This chain's CDR3 is CASSEFTQSGYGYTF. In DNA, the CDR3 is TGTGCCAGCAGTGAATTTACCCAGAGCGGCTATGGCTACACCTTC.

The V and J genes are TRBV27 and TRBJ1-1, with 8 bases fitting TRBD1. The junction had 11 bases not matched to a gene; V was cut back by 3 bases and J by 5 bases. Looked up from germline, CDR1 is MNHEY and CDR2 is SMNVEV (reference sequence). The CDR3 is 16 amino acids. CDR3 nucleotide sequence: TGTGCCAGCAGTTTCCGACCGACAGGGGTGGGGACTGAAGCTTTCTTT. The encoded protein is CASSFRPTGVGTEAFF.

Written as DNA, the CDR3 is TGTGCCAGCAGAGGGGTGGGGAACACTGAAGCTTTCTTT. Its translation: CASRGVGNTEAFF. This sequence joins TRBV9 and TRBJ1-1; D is perhaps TRBD1 (5 bases). V was shortened by 5 bases and J by 1 base, with 9 bases between the two germline ends. CDR3 length equals 13 residues. Germline V CDR1 and CDR2: SGDLS, YYNGEE.

DNA of the CDR3: TGTGCCACCCAGGGAACAGCTACTAACTATGGCTACACCTTC. Its translation is CATQGTATNYGYTF. The chain links TRBV19 to TRBJ1-2, with D maybe TRBD1 (5 bases). Trimming removed 10 bases at V and 0 bases at J, with 15 bases between. This CDR3 is built from 14 residues. Germline CDR1 LNHDA, CDR2 SQIVND (reference sequence).

The chain recombines TRBV4-3 with TRBJ2-7; the D gene is possibly TRBD1 (6 bases). The CDR3 contains 15 residues. V was shortened by 2 bases and J by 2 bases, with 13 bases between the two germline ends. The germline CDR1 and CDR2 sequences are LGHNA and YSLEER. CDR3 bases: TGCGCCAGCAGCCAAATGGACAGCGAGCCCTACGAGCAGTACTTC. Translated, it gives CASSQMDSEPYEQYF.

The chain employs TRBV2 and TRBJ2-5; D perhaps matches TRBD2 (7 bases). Germline CDR1 and CDR2: SNHLY and FYNNEI. The V gene lost 6 bases and the J gene lost 4 bases, with 18 bases spanning the gap. The CDR3 length is 15 residues. The CDR3 DNA is TGTGCCAGCAGAGTCGAGGGGGGGTCGGCAGAGACCCAGTACTTC. Its protein is CASRVEGGSAETQYF. Full variable domain (outside the CDR3, taken from reference TRBV2 and TRBJ2-5): EPEVTQTPSHQVTQMGQEVILRCVPISNHLYFYWYRQILGQKVEFLVSFYNNEISEKSEIFDDQFSVERPDGSNFTLKIRSTKLEDSAMYFCASRVEGGSAETQYFGPGTRLLVL.

This clone appeared once. The junction differs from germline at one of its ends, possibly a read error. The gene calls are TRBV27 and TRBJ2-1, with TRBD1 as a possible D gene (5 bases). The germline CDR1 and CDR2 sequences are MNHEY and SMNVEV (reference sequence). The CDR3 is 15 amino acids. The DNA for the CDR3 is TGTGCCAGCACTTTAGGGGCTTCGTCCTACAATGAGCAGTTCTTC. This sequence encodes CASTLGASSYNEQFF.

V usage is TRBV27 and J usage is TRBJ1-2, with D possibly matching TRBD1 (5 bases). Per germline, CDR1 MNHEY and CDR2 SMNVEV (reference sequence). Trimming shortened V by 4 bases and J by 4 bases, and 16 bases separated the two germline ends. This CDR3 is built from 15 residues. The CDR3 spells CASSSGTELPYGYTF. In DNA, the CDR3 is TGTGCCAGCAGTTCCGGGACGGAGCTCCCCTATGGCTACACCTTC.

The gene calls are TRBV11-2 and TRBJ1-1; D uncertain. CDR1 is SGHAT, CDR2 FQNNGV, per germline. This CDR3 is 13 amino acids long. Trimming took off 1 base at V and 4 bases at J, with 7 bases between the two ends. The CDR3 sequence is CASSLGVSTEAFF. CDR3 nucleotide sequence: TGTGCCAGCAGCTTAGGGGTTAGCACTGAAGCTTTCTTT.

This sequence joins TRBV14 and TRBJ2-7; D gene unclear. The germline V gene has CDR1 SGHDN and CDR2 FVKESK. The ends were cut back, 2 bases at V and 3 bases at J, with 8 bases in the middle. This CDR3 is built from 13 residues. The CDR3 is CASSQFQFYEQYF. The CDR3 DNA sequence: TGTGCCAGCAGCCAATTTCAATTCTACGAGCAGTACTTC.